The 24 T cell receptor beta chains given below trace back to one sample, sequenced in a study of shared clonotypes between healthy human individuals. Some clones are missing from TCRdb's copy, which holds only in-frame ones; the method was immunoSEQ multiplex PCR. Among roughly 640,000 clones listed, approximately 97% were seen once. The specimen was naive CD4+ T cells sorted from blood. As for subset: CD45RA+ positively selected. The origin of the receptors is a woman aged 25-40 years in good health.

The chain carries TRBV28 and TRBJ1-1; no reliable D call. Trimming stripped 3 bases from V and 4 bases from J, with 9 bases between. In germline, CDR1 is MDHEN, CDR2 SYDVKM. The CDR3 extends over 13 amino acids. The CDR3 region has the DNA TGTGCCAGCAGTTTCAGCGGTCGCACTGAAGCTTTCTTT. This encodes CASSFSGRTEAFF.

This rearrangement joins TRBV10-2 to TRBJ2-3, with 7 bases aligning to TRBD1. This CDR3 has 13 amino acids. CDR1 and CDR2 (germline): WSHSY, SAAADI. Trimming at V came to 7 bases and at J to 4 bases, leaving 5 bases not matched to a gene. CDR3 protein: CASIDRVADTQYF. CDR3 nucleotide sequence: TGCGCCAGCATCGACAGGGTAGCAGATACGCAGTATTTT.

The chain has TRBV5-4 and TRBJ2-5; 7 bases map to TRBD2. V gave up 5 bases and J gave up 2 bases; unmatched junction bases: 9. Germline V lookup: CDR1 SGHNT, CDR2 YYREEE (reference sequence). The CDR3 has 15 amino acids. The CDR3 DNA follows: TGTGCCAGCAGTTATTCTCCTAGCGGACAAGAGACCCAGTACTTC. Translated: CASSYSPSGQETQYF.

The chain employs TRBV28 and TRBJ1-2; 7 positions match TRBD1. This CDR3 region has 16 residues. V gave up 3 bases and J gave up 4 bases; unmatched junction bases: 11. Germline V gene sequence: CDR1 MDHEN, CDR2 SYDVKM. CDR3 DNA sequence: TGTGCCAGCAGTTTGACAGGGTACATTGGAAGCTATGGCTACACCTTC. Its protein product is CASSLTGYIGSYGYTF.

This chain joins TRBV5-1 and TRBJ2-3; D is unclear. Per the germline V gene, CDR1 is SGHRS and CDR2 is YFSETQ. The CDR3 consists of 14 residues. Trimming cost V 4 bases and J 2 bases, with 11 bases left between them. The CDR3 here is CASSPLRVTDTQYF. CDR3 bases: TGCGCCAGCAGCCCACTAAGGGTCACAGATACGCAGTATTTT.

V gene TRBV5-1 combines with J gene TRBJ2-4, with 7 bases lining up with TRBD2. V was pared by 4 bases and J by 1 base, with 8 bases of the junction left unmatched. Germline loops: CDR1 SGHRS, CDR2 YFSETQ. The CDR3 extends over 16 amino acids. The CDR3 coding sequence is TGCGCCAGCAGCACGGCGGGAGTTTTGGCCAAAAACATTCAGTACTTC. It codes for CASSTAGVLAKNIQYF. Complete variable domain (other parts from reference TRBV5-1 and TRBJ2-4): KAGVTQTPRYLIKTRGQQVTLSCSPISGHRSVSWYQQTPGQGLQFLFEYFSETQRNKGNFPGRFSGRQFSNSRSEMNVSTLELGDSALYLCASSTAGVLAKNIQYFGAGTRLSVL.

This sequence joins TRBV7-2 and TRBJ2-3; D is ambiguous. V lost 5 bases, J lost 0 bases, and 6 bases lay in between. Germline-derived CDR1 and CDR2 are SGHTA and FQGNSA. This CDR3 is built from 13 residues. This chain's CDR3 is CASSLPSTDTQYF. The CDR3 coding sequence is TGTGCCAGCAGCCTACCTAGCACAGATACGCAGTATTTT.

The V call is TRBV19, the J call TRBJ2-7, with TRBD2 matching 7 bases. Germline lookup yields CDR1 LNHDA and CDR2 SQIVND (reference sequence). The CDR3 runs to 13 residues. V shed 7 bases, J shed 5 bases, and the junction held 8 bases outside the gene matches. CDR3 sequence reads: CASTRTSCHEQYF. The CDR3 nucleotides are TGTGCCAGTACCCGGACTAGTTGCCACGAGCAGTACTTC.

V and J are TRBV10-3 and TRBJ1-6; TRBD1 matches at 9 bases. This CDR3 spans 13 amino acids. CDR1 and CDR2 (germline): ENHRY, SYGVKD. The V segment lost 6 bases and the J segment 9 bases; nucleotides outside the gene matches: 3. The CDR3 protein is CAIRDRGCSPLHF. The CDR3, as DNA: TGTGCCATCAGGGACAGGGGTTGTTCACCCCTCCACTTT.

The rearrangement uses TRBV16 and TRBJ1-1; possibly TRBD1 for D (6 bases). Trimming stripped 2 bases from V and 7 bases from J, with 14 bases between. Per the germline V gene, CDR1 is KGHSY and CDR2 is FQNENV. There are 14 residues in the CDR3. DNA for the CDR3: TGTGCCAGCAGCCAACACGGGGGCTTGGGTGAAGCTTTCTTT. Encoded protein: CASSQHGGLGEAFF.

The rearrangement uses TRBV11-3 and TRBJ2-1; D remains ambiguous. Germline lookup yields CDR1 SGHNT and CDR2 YENEEA. V gave up 5 bases and J gave up 6 bases, with 17 bases separating them. The CDR3 has 15 residues. The CDR3 DNA is TGTGCCAGCAGCGCCCGGATGGGTTTGGGCAATGAGCAGTTCTTC. Amino acids: CASSARMGLGNEQFF.

The chain employs TRBV4-1 and TRBJ2-5, with unresolved D. Trimming took 3 bases from V and 4 from J, leaving 3 bases between them. This CDR3 contains 11 residues. Germline-derived CDR1 and CDR2 are MGHRA and YSYEKL. In DNA form, the CDR3 reads TGCGCCAGCAGCCACCTAGAGACCCAGTACTTC. Its translation is CASSHLETQYF.

This clone was found once. The chain has TRBV28 and TRBJ2-7; 7 bases line up with TRBD2. Germline V lookup: CDR1 MDHEN, CDR2 SYDVKM. The CDR3 loop spans 13 amino acids. The junction had 3 bases not matched to a gene; V was cut back by 6 bases and J by 1 base. CDR3 region: CASRHSGSYEQYF. The DNA for the CDR3 is TGTGCCAGCAGACATAGCGGGTCCTACGAGCAGTACTTC.

The genes are TRBV27 and TRBJ2-7; the match to TRBD2 covers 12 bases. CDR1 is MNHEY and CDR2 is SMNVEV in the germline V gene (reference sequence). The CDR3 contains 15 residues. V was clipped by 3 bases and J by 1 base; unmatched bases: 1. Here the CDR3 reads CASSFGTSGSYEQYF. DNA for the CDR3: TGTGCCAGCAGTTTTGGGACTAGCGGGTCCTACGAGCAGTACTTC.

The genes are TRBV27 and TRBJ2-7; 7 bases align to TRBD1. Germline lookup yields CDR1 MNHEY and CDR2 SMNVEV (reference sequence). Trimming cost V 3 bases and J 2 bases; bases outside gene matches: 7. CDR3 length equals 15 residues. The CDR3 DNA is TGTGCCAGCAGTTTGTGGCAGGGGGAACCCTACGAGCAGTACTTC. Protein sequence: CASSLWQGEPYEQYF.

The V gene is TRBV6-5, the J gene TRBJ2-7, with 8 bases aligning to TRBD1. CDR3 length equals 14 residues. CDR1 and CDR2 from the germline V gene are MNHEY and SVGAGI. Germline trimming cut 7 bases from V and 1 base from J; bases unmatched to any gene: 6. The CDR3 bases are TGTGCCAGCACCCTGACAGGGGATTCCTACGAGCAGTACTTC. This sequence encodes CASTLTGDSYEQYF.

CDR3 loop: CASSTTGTTKETQYF. CDR3 bases: TGTGCCAGCAGCACTACCGGGACTACGAAAGAGACCCAGTACTTC. This sequence joins TRBV7-2 and TRBJ2-5; 7 nucleotides agree with TRBD2. CDR3 size: 15 residues. Germline CDR1 and CDR2: SGHTA and FQGNSA. J lost 3 bases, V lost 5 bases, and 9 bases had no gene match.

This clone was seen a single time. V gene TRBV28 combines with J gene TRBJ2-3; 11 bases match TRBD2. Germline CDR1 and CDR2: MDHEN and SYDVKM. The CDR3 has 16 amino acids. Trimming at V came to 6 bases and at J to 0 bases, leaving 5 bases not matched to a gene. CDR3 in amino acids: CASRNSGRGSTDTQYF. In nucleotides, the CDR3 is TGTGCCAGCAGAAATAGCGGGAGGGGAAGCACAGATACGCAGTATTTT.

The chain uses TRBV7-9 and TRBJ1-1; TRBD1 matches at 8 bases. With 6 bases clipped from V and 4 bases from J, the junction kept 10 bases outside the gene matches. The CDR3 contains 15 residues. Germline CDR1 and CDR2: SEHNR and FQNEAQ (reference sequence). CDR3: CASRPQTGVGTEAFF. Here the CDR3 DNA reads TGTGCCAGCAGGCCGCAGACAGGGGTGGGCACTGAAGCTTTCTTT.

The gene calls are TRBV14 and TRBJ2-2, with unresolved D. Deletions cut 0 bases from V and 3 bases from J, with 14 bases between. The CDR3 loop spans 17 amino acids. Germline loops: CDR1 SGHDN, CDR2 FVKESK. The CDR3 DNA follows: TGTGCCAGCAGCCAAGAGAAACGATCCCCTCACACCGGGGAGCTGTTTTTT. This gives the protein CASSQEKRSPHTGELFF.

The genes are TRBV11-2 and TRBJ2-2; D may be TRBD2 (6 bases). The CDR3 totals 14 residues. Trimming shortened V by 3 bases and J by 4 bases, and 9 bases separated the two germline ends. Per the germline V gene, CDR1 is SGHAT and CDR2 is FQNNGV. DNA of the CDR3: TGTGCCAGCAGCTTGTCGGAGGGCACCGGGGAGCTGTTTTTT. Translating it yields CASSLSEGTGELFF.

This chain uses TRBV6-5 with TRBJ2-1; TRBD2 might be the D (6 bases). The germline V gene encodes CDR1 MNHEY and CDR2 SVGAGI. The CDR3 is made up of 14 amino acids. Trimming stripped 0 bases from V and 8 bases from J, with 11 bases between. CDR3: CASSYSLEGYEQFF. As DNA, the CDR3 is TGTGCCAGCAGTTACTCGTTGGAGGGCTATGAGCAGTTCTTC.

The chain has TRBV19 and TRBJ2-7; TRBD1 matches 8 bases. CDR3 length: 16 amino acids. The germline V gene has CDR1 LNHDA and CDR2 SQIVND (reference sequence). The V segment lost 6 bases and the J segment 3 bases; nucleotides outside the gene matches: 13. In nucleotides, the CDR3 is TGTGCCAGTAGCATCTCCTCCCTGGGACAGGACTACGAGCAGTACTTC. It is translated as CASSISSLGQDYEQYF.

This clone is a singleton in its sample. V usage is TRBV30 and J usage is TRBJ2-7; 7 bases map to TRBD2. The CDR3 loop spans 12 amino acids. Germline V CDR1 and CDR2: GTSNPN, SVGIG (reference sequence). The CDR3 region is CAYASGIYEQYF. The CDR3 DNA reads as TGTGCGTACGCTAGCGGAATCTACGAGCAGTACTTC. Supplemented by reference TRBV30 and TRBJ2-7, the full variable domain reads SQTIHQWPATLVQPVGSPLSLECTVEGTSNPNLYWYRQAAGRGLQLLFYSVGIGQISSEVPQNLSASRPQDRQFILSSKKLLLSDSGFYLCAYASGIYEQYFGPGTRLTVT.